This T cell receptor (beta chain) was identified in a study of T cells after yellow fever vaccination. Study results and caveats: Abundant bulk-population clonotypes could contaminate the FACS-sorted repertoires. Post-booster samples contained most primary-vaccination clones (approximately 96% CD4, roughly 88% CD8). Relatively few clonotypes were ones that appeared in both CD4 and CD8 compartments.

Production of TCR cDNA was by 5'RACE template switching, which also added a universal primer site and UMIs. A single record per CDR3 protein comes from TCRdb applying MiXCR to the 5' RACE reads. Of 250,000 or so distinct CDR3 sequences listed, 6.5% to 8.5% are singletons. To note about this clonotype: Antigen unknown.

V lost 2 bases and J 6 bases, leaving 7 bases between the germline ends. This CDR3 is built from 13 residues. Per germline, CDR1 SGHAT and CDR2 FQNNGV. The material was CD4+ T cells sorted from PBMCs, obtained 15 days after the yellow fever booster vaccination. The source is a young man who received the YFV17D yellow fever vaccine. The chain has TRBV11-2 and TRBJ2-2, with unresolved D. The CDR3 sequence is CASSLRWAGELFF. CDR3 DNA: TGTGCCAGCAGCTTACGATGGGCCGGGGAGCTGTTTTTT. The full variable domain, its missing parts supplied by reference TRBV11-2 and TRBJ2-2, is EAGVAQSPRYKIIEKRQSVAFWCNPISGHATLYWYQQILGQGPKLLIQFQNNGVVDDSQLPKDRFSAERLKGVDSTLKIQPAKLEDSAVYLCASSLRWAGELFFGEGSRLTVL.